This T cell receptor (beta chain) came from a study of radiotherapy plus CTLA-4 blockade in lung cancer. Lung cancer patients with chemo-refractory metastatic non-small-cell disease were given focal radiation plus CTLA-4 blockade with ipilimumab. Per the germline V gene, CDR1 is SEHNR and CDR2 is FQNEAQ (reference sequence). There are 15 residues in the CDR3. Trimming pared 3 bases from V and 0 bases from J, leaving 8 bases between. Some clones are missing from TCRdb's copy, which holds only in-frame ones; the method was immunoSEQ multiplex PCR. In the table there are 55,000 to 80,000 clones, 70% to 80% of which are singletons. Points on this clone: What it binds is not known.

Study observations and caveats: Once radiotherapy plus ipilimumab had been given, TCR clones derived from tumor expanded in blood. Reports state that early shifts in blood T cell clones, with interferon-beta, best predicted response.

This rearrangement joins TRBV7-9 to TRBJ2-2; D unclear. This clonotype originated in a human donor with non-small cell lung cancer who had a complete response to radiotherapy plus ipilimumab. The sequences come from peripheral blood, collected from a patient treated with radiotherapy plus ipilimumab. CDR3 coding DNA: TGTGCCAGCAGCTTTACTGGGTCGAACACCGGGGAGCTGTTTTTT. It is translated as CASSFTGSNTGELFF.